This entry features one T cell receptor (beta chain) sequence. No antigen is known for it. Naive CD8 cells, CD45RO-negative and positively selected for CCR7, excluded terminally differentiated effector memory CD45RA+ cells. Assay: immunoSEQ multiplex PCR; the TCRdb copy retains only in-frame clones and omits some. The table has millions of clones, approximately 94% seen once. Trimming pared 0 bases from V and 5 bases from J, leaving 15 bases between. In germline, CDR1 is SGDLS, CDR2 YYNGEE. CDR3 length equals 16 residues. The data stem from a study of shared clonotypes between healthy human individuals. Study-wide points: Memory subsets had estimated richness that was generally smaller than that of naive subsets.

The clonotype originates from a man younger than 30 in good health. Some clones in this sample may be carry-over from other donors' samples. The gene calls are TRBV9 and TRBJ2-1; the D gene is possibly TRBD2 (6 bases). Material: naive CD8+ T cells from PBMCs. The CDR3 region has the DNA TGTGCCAGCAGCGTAGCCGATAGCGGCAGGAACAATGAGCAGTTCTTC. Translating gives CASSVADSGRNNEQFF.